This T cell receptor beta chain stems from a study of response to subunit inactivated influenza vaccine (dated by TCRdb to 2016 to 2018). For the study in its entirety: The study used deep quantitative T cell receptor repertoire profiling to track responses to a trivalent subunit inactivated influenza vaccine. Overall study outcomes, separate from this receptor: The authors proposed that each seasonal influenza vaccination may bring in only a limited number of new T cells.

Trimmed from V: 5 bases; trimmed from J: 4 bases; junction bases lacking a gene match: 4. CDR1 and CDR2, looked up from the germline V gene (reference sequence), are PRHDT and FYEKMQ. The CDR3 runs 14 residues from the cysteine to the phenylalanine. Of all the DNA, just the CDR3 is kept, 42 bases in frame from base 1. The library relied on RT-PCR. Instrument used: Illumina HiSeq 2500. Clones were called with MiXCR by TCRdb after fastp trimmed the public reads at Q25, and only in-frame beta chains were retained. When rows share a CDR3 protein, they turn into one entry using the most common DNA and genes. The sample yields hundreds of thousands of distinct CDR3 sequences; about 7.6% were counted once. The ten largest clonotypes hold around 13% of the sample. This clonotype was seen a handful of times. What antigen it recognizes has not been identified. Base qualities are not provided; no much larger clone lies one nucleotide away.

The TCR comes from a man aged 45 to 70 who received an inactivated influenza vaccine. Donor details come from another sample of the same person, matched by shared clones. Specimen: PBMCs from blood, collected around 25 months after vaccination. The sequence links TRBV13 to TRBJ1-1, with 10 middle bases fitting TRBD1. The DNA is TGTGCCAGCAGCAACAGACAGGGGGCCACTGAAGCTTTCTTT. Its protein product is CASSNRQGATEAFF.